The 5 T cell receptor beta chains below come from one sample, sequenced in a study of memory CD4+ T cells and cytomegalovirus serostatus. Sequencing used immunoSEQ multiplex PCR; TCRdb keeps in-frame clones, though not all of them. The sample gives tens of thousands of clones, about 81% of which show up once; roughly 0.4% is in the top ten. Single viable CD3+CD4+CD8-CD45RO+ cells were sorted as the memory CD4+ T cells. The sequenced sample consisted of memory CD4+ T cells from blood. Every receptor here comes from an adult in good health and CMV-seronegative.

This chain links TRBV18 with TRBJ2-7; D is unresolved. This CDR3 contains 16 residues. Germline CDR1 KGHSH, CDR2 LQKENI. The V gene lost 0 bases and the J gene lost 0 bases, with 12 bases spanning the gap. In nucleotides, the CDR3 is TGTGCCAGCTCACCACCGTCCTTCGCCGGCTCCTACGAGCAGTACTTC. Its protein is CASSPPSFAGSYEQYF.

The V call is TRBV19, the J call TRBJ2-7; D is perhaps TRBD1 or TRBD2 (5 bases each). V was clipped by 8 bases and J by 3 bases, with 8 bases between them. Germline loops: CDR1 LNHDA, CDR2 SQIVND (reference sequence). This CDR3 comprises 11 residues. CDR3 in DNA: TGTGCCAGTGGGACGTTCTACGAGCAGTACTTC. This encodes CASGTFYEQYF.

The chain employs TRBV18 and TRBJ2-3; D unresolved. The CDR3 loop spans 12 amino acids. CDR1 and CDR2 (germline): KGHSH, LQKENI. The V and J ends lost 2 bases and 5 bases respectively, with 5 bases between them. CDR3 bases: TGTGCCAGCTCACCATTCGTAGATACGCAGTATTTT. Protein: CASSPFVDTQYF.

The genes are TRBV12-1 and TRBJ1-5. TRBV12-1 is given as a pseudogene. This CDR3 has 19 amino acids. CDR3 loop: CASSLAYRAREEGNQPQHF. The CDR3 bases are TGTGCCAGCAGCTTGGCCTACCGGGCACGGGAAGAAGGCAATCAGCCCCAGCATTTT.

J is TRBJ1-1 and V is TRBV7-8, with 7 bases fitting TRBD1. The CDR3 spans 14 residues. Germline V lookup: CDR1 SGHVS, CDR2 FQNEAQ. V lost 5 bases to trimming and J lost 1 base; unmatched junction nucleotides: 4. The DNA of the CDR3 is TGTGCCAGCAGCGCCCGGGACAGGAACACTGAAGCTTTCTTT. Encoded protein: CASSARDRNTEAFF.